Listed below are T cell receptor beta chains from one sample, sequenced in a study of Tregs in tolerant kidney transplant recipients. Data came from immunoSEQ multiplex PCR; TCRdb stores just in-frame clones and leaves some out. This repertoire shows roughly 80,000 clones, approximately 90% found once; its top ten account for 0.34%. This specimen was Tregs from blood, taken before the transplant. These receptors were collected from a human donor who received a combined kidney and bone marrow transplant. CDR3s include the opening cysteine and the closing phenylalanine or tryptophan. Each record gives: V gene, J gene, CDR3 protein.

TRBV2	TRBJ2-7	CASSVIAEQYF
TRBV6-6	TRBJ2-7	CASSYSGAGEQYF
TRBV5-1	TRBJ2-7	CASSPPIGNSYEQYF
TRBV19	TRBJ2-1	CASRRQDPGNEQFF
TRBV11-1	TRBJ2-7	CASSQGLAGTHEQYF
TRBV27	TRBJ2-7	CASSRKPQSYEQYF
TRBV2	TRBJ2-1	CASSMGVWQFF
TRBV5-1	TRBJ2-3	CASSSDLTDTQYF
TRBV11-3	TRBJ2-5	CASSLAAGIQETQYF
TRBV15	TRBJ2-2	CATSSLAGGPTGELFF
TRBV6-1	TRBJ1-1	CASTPLVRTEAFF